The T cell receptor (beta chain) described here comes from a study of blood T cell repertoires in COVID-19. Overall study context: The United States, Italy and Spain supplied acute and convalescent COVID-19 samples. Sources were T cells, B-cell-depleted T cells, or PBMCs; the material itself was cDNA or gDNA.

V was clipped by 7 bases and J by 2 bases; unmatched bases: 5. Germline V gene data show CDR1 as KGHDR and CDR2 as SFDVKD. CDR3 size: 14 residues. Original processing methods: Reference gene primer amplification gave estimated nucleated cell counts. Data came from immunoSEQ multiplex PCR; TCRdb stores just in-frame clones and leaves some out. That table supplies the V and J calls and clone size; D and trimming were determined from the DNA. The profile shows around 80,000 clones, over 70% of them singletons. This clonotype was sampled from a man between 50 and 59 years old with active or convalescent COVID-19. The chain joins TRBV24-1 to TRBJ2-3; 7 positions agree with TRBD1. Sequenced sample: peripheral blood. This CDR3 reads CATRRGQDTDTQYF. The CDR3, as DNA: TGTGCCACCAGGCGAGGACAGGACACAGATACGCAGTATTTT.